This T cell receptor (beta chain) was sequenced during a study of T cell repertoires in cytomegalovirus infection. Study-level results: Totalled public TCR beta family frequency picked out people who carried CMV plus the relevant HLA.

MiXCR, run by TCRdb on the reads, gives a single entry per CDR3 protein. The top ten hold about an eighth of the sample, which has approximately 1,000,000 distinct CDR3 sequences, less than 35% seen once. Comments on this clonotype: What it binds is not known.

This TCR came from a human donor in good health (CMV status not recorded). Some clones in this sample may be carry-over from other donors' samples. The material sequenced was cultured CD8+ T cells from PBMCs, taken from culture after CMV antigen stimulation.

The CDR3: CASSSDRVGTNEKLFF. For the CDR3, the DNA is TGTGCCAGCAGCTCGGACAGGGTAGGAACTAATGAAAAACTGTTTTTT. The chain has TRBV12-3 or TRBV12-4 and TRBJ1-4; TRBD1 matches at 8 bases. Trimming removed 6 bases from V and 1 base from J; junction bases left unmatched: 7. This CDR3 comprises 16 residues.